These 24 T cell receptor beta chains were sequenced from one sample in a study of Ad26.COV2.S vaccination and SARS-CoV-2 variants. Using immunoSEQ multiplex PCR, the repertoire was profiled, and TCRdb retains in-frame clones only, with some absent. The sample records around 300,000 clones, approximately 90% being singletons. Treatment in this sample: 19 received Ad26.COV2.S at low or high dose, single or two shots; roughly five received placebo; per-sample allocation not given. After the first vaccine or placebo injection, samples were drawn on day 63. This specimen was peripheral blood, taken in a trial of Ad26.COV2.S vaccine versus placebo. All receptors derive from a person aged 18-65 years who received the Ad26.COV2.S COVID-19 vaccine or a placebo.

This clone has just a few counts. The rearrangement uses TRBV5-1 and TRBJ1-6; D gene uncertain. Deletions cut 4 bases from V and 7 bases from J, with 15 bases between. Germline lookup yields CDR1 SGHRS and CDR2 YFSETQ. The CDR3 spans 15 residues. Here the CDR3 DNA reads TGCGCCAGCAGCCCGGAGAGCCCTTTGAATTCACCCCTCCACTTT. Encoded protein: CASSPESPLNSPLHF.

The chain has TRBV7-2 and TRBJ2-3, with TRBD2 matching over 8 bases. V lost 1 base and J lost 6; bases outside the gene matches: 15. Germline V CDR1 and CDR2: SGHTA, FQGNSA. The length of the CDR3 is 18 residues. The CDR3 loop reads CASSLVGGSSGRSDTQYF. The CDR3 region has the DNA TGTGCCAGCAGCTTAGTTGGGGGATCTAGCGGGCGGTCGGATACGCAGTATTTT.

The rearrangement uses TRBV27 and TRBJ1-5, with D possibly matching TRBD1 (5 bases). V gave up 1 base and J gave up 1 base, with 8 bases separating them. The CDR3 totals 15 residues. Germline V gene sequence: CDR1 MNHEY, CDR2 SMNVEV (reference sequence). The CDR3 sequence: CASSLFWGSNQPQHF. The CDR3 DNA is TGTGCCAGCAGTTTATTCTGGGGGAGCAATCAGCCCCAGCATTTT.

V usage is TRBV10-3 and J usage is TRBJ1-4; D is unclear. Germline V gene data show CDR1 as ENHRY and CDR2 as SYGVKD. The CDR3 is 13 residues long. V lost 2 bases to trimming and J lost 15 bases, with 16 bases between them. The CDR3 DNA sequence: TGTGCCATCAGTGAGAATACGGCGGGTAAGGTGTTTTTT. Translating gives CAISENTAGKVFF.

This chain links TRBV4-3 with TRBJ1-2; D gene uncertain. CDR1 LGHNA and CDR2 YSLEER come from the germline V gene. V lost 2 bases to trimming and J lost 14 bases, with 15 bases between them. CDR3 length: 12 residues. The chain's CDR3 is CASSQLAGLQTF. For the CDR3, the DNA is TGCGCCAGCAGCCAACTGGCCGGATTACAGACCTTC.

This clone was picked up one time. Different DNA sequences within this sample yield the same CDR3. This chain uses TRBV20-1 with TRBJ2-1, with D unresolved. The V gene lost 3 bases and the J gene lost 4 bases, with 4 bases spanning the gap. This CDR3 has 11 residues. Per the germline V gene, CDR1 is DFQATT and CDR2 is SNEGSKA (reference sequence). CDR3 sequence (DNA): TGCAGTGCTAGGGGATACAATGAGCAGTTCTTC. Translation gives CSARGYNEQFF.

This sequence joins TRBV3-1 (or the pseudogene TRBV3-2) and TRBJ2-3; no clear D. This CDR3 region has 16 residues. V was clipped by 0 bases and J by 0 bases, with 10 bases between them. CDR1 and CDR2 from the germline V gene are LGHDT and YNNKEL (reference sequence). This CDR3 is CASSQDFHTSTDTQYF. The CDR3 nucleotides are TGTGCCAGCAGCCAAGATTTCCACACCAGCACAGATACGCAGTATTTT.

The V and J genes are TRBV14 and TRBJ2-5, with D maybe TRBD1 (6 bases). The CDR3 has 14 residues. Germline assignment: CDR1 SGHDN and CDR2 FVKESK. V lost 3 bases, J lost 5 bases, and 13 bases lay in between. The CDR3 bases are TGTGCCAGCAGCCACCCCGGGACATCGGAGACCCAGTACTTC. Protein sequence: CASSHPGTSETQYF.

This clone came up once. The CDR3 DNA reads as TGTGCCATCAGTGGGCGGGGGGACGCGTCCAACGAGCAGTACTTC. Its translation is CAISGRGDASNEQYF. The chain recombines TRBV10-3 with TRBJ2-7; 8 nucleotides agree with TRBD2. J lost 5 bases, V lost 4 bases, and 10 bases had no gene match. From germline, CDR1 is ENHRY and CDR2 SYGVKD. The CDR3 is made up of 15 amino acids.

This clone was seen more than once but under ten times. The J gene is TRBJ1-1, the V gene TRBV11-3; TRBD1 aligns across 9 bases. There are 14 residues in the CDR3. Trimming at V came to 5 bases and at J to 3 bases, leaving 4 bases not matched to a gene. CDR1 and CDR2 (germline): SGHNT, YENEEA. DNA for the CDR3: TGTGCCAGCAGCAAGACAGGGGGTGACACTGAAGCTTTCTTT. It translates to CASSKTGGDTEAFF.

This clone was observed once. The chain recombines TRBV4-2 with TRBJ2-7, with TRBD2 matching 7 bases. The CDR3 is 12 residues long. V shed 4 bases and J 7 bases; nucleotides not matched to a gene: 4. Per germline, CDR1 LGHNA and CDR2 YNFKEQ. This CDR3 reads CASSLPGGEQYF. CDR3 sequence (DNA): TGTGCCAGCAGCCTCCCGGGGGGAGAGCAGTACTTC.

In its sample, this clone was seen a few times. The rearrangement links TRBV4-1 to TRBJ1-3, with D hard to call. The CDR3 consists of 16 residues. Germline V gene sequence: CDR1 MGHRA, CDR2 YSYEKL. V was trimmed by 0 bases and J by 2 bases, leaving 11 bases between them. The CDR3 sequence: CASSQDSGEAGNTIYF. CDR3 DNA sequence: TGCGCCAGCAGCCAAGATTCCGGGGAAGCTGGAAACACCATATATTTT.

The V call is TRBV6-2 or TRBV6-3, the J call TRBJ2-3; 8 bases are shared with TRBD1. Per germline, CDR1 MNHEY and CDR2 SVGEGT. The CDR3 is made up of 16 amino acids. Trimming cost V 2 bases and J 3 bases; bases outside gene matches: 7. This CDR3 reads CASSYARDRITDTQYF. The CDR3, as DNA: TGTGCCAGCAGTTACGCCCGGGACAGGATTACAGATACGCAGTATTTT.

The chain employs TRBV5-6 and TRBJ2-1; TRBD1 agrees at 7 bases. The junction had 15 bases not matched to a gene; V was cut back by 4 bases and J by 8 bases. The CDR3 loop spans 16 amino acids. Per the germline V gene, CDR1 is SGHDT and CDR2 is YYEEEE. CDR3 in amino acids: CASSPTGLYLIDEQFF. CDR3 nucleotides: TGTGCCAGCAGCCCGACAGGGCTGTATCTTATCGATGAGCAGTTCTTC.

This CDR3 is CASSSPLGTSGREVETQYF. In DNA form, the CDR3 reads TGTGCCAGCAGCTCCCCGCTCGGGACTAGCGGGAGGGAGGTAGAGACCCAGTACTTC. V gene TRBV11-2 combines with J gene TRBJ2-5; 16 bases match TRBD2. Germline V gene sequence: CDR1 SGHAT, CDR2 FQNNGV. The J segment lost 4 bases and the V segment lost 4 bases, leaving 12 bases of the junction unmatched. There are 19 residues in the CDR3.

The rearrangement uses TRBV28 and TRBJ1-6; D unclear. The CDR3 sequence is 17 residues long. V was pared by 6 bases and J by 0 bases, with 15 bases between. Germline CDR1 MDHEN, CDR2 SYDVKM. CDR3 DNA sequence: TGTGCCAGCAGCCCCGGGTTCGGCACCTCCTATAATTCACCCCTCCACTTT. Translating gives CASSPGFGTSYNSPLHF.

V usage is TRBV18 and J usage is TRBJ2-1; 8 positions match TRBD1. Per the germline V gene, CDR1 is KGHSH and CDR2 is LQKENI. The CDR3 is 15 amino acids. After removal of 1 base from V and 8 bases from J, the junction contained 7 bases not matched to a gene. CDR3 DNA sequence: TGTGCCAGCTCACCACAGGAGTACAGGGGGTATGAGCAGTTCTTC. Translating gives CASSPQEYRGYEQFF.

The V and J genes are TRBV4-1 and TRBJ2-1, with D hard to call. The length of the CDR3 is 15 residues. Germline V gene lookup returns CDR1 MGHRA and CDR2 YSYEKL. V was cut by 1 base and J by 4 bases, with 11 bases left in between. CDR3 sequence reads: CASSQVTEPYNEQFF. DNA of the CDR3: TGCGCCAGCAGCCAAGTAACAGAACCGTACAATGAGCAGTTCTTC.

The chain combines TRBV21-1 with TRBJ1-2; TRBD1 is the table's D call and was not checked against the DNA. TRBV21-1 is recorded as a pseudogene. The CDR3 is made up of 16 amino acids. CDR3 coding DNA: TGTGCCAGCAGCAAAGCCTACCAGGGGGTCGACTATGGCTACACCTTC. Protein: CASSKAYQGVDYGYTF.

As for this clone: At one boundary the junction diverges from the germline segment, which might be a read error. The V and J genes are TRBV6-2 or TRBV6-3 and TRBJ1-2, with D hard to call. The CDR3 loop spans 17 amino acids. CDR1 is MNHEY, CDR2 SVGEGT, per germline. The CDR3 sequence is CASSYLNRFGSNDGYTF. CDR3 DNA sequence: TGTGCCAGCAGTTACCTAAATCGATTCGGCAGTAACGATGGCTACACCTTC.

The chain uses TRBV5-1 and TRBJ2-3; D ambiguous. Germline-derived CDR1 and CDR2 are SGHRS and YFSETQ. The CDR3 loop spans 16 amino acids. V gave up 0 bases and J gave up 0 bases, with 11 bases separating them. CDR3 amino acids: CASSLDTKTSTDTQYF. The CDR3 DNA is TGCGCCAGCAGCTTGGATACGAAGACTAGCACAGATACGCAGTATTTT. The whole variable domain, remainder taken from reference TRBV5-1 and TRBJ2-3, is KAGVTQTPRYLIKTRGQQVTLSCSPISGHRSVSWYQQTPGQGLQFLFEYFSETQRNKGNFPGRFSGRQFSNSRSEMNVSTLELGDSALYLCASSLDTKTSTDTQYFGPGTRLTVL.

The chain is built from TRBV14 and TRBJ2-5; D is unclear. The CDR3 totals 14 residues. V shed 3 bases and J shed 9 bases, with 17 bases lying between them. The V gene's germline CDR1 is SGHDN and CDR2 FVKESK. This chain's CDR3 is CASSHANQHSAQYF. In DNA, the CDR3 is TGTGCCAGCAGCCACGCTAACCAACACTCGGCCCAGTACTTC.

This clone showed up just once. The chain uses TRBV3-1 (or the pseudogene TRBV3-2) and TRBJ2-7, with D unresolved. Germline V CDR1 and CDR2: LGHDT, YNNKEL (reference sequence). This CDR3 spans 13 amino acids. Deletions cut 0 bases from V and 3 bases from J, with 6 bases between. The CDR3 DNA is TGTGCCAGCAGCCAAGATCTGGGCTACGAGCAGTACTTC. Its protein product is CASSQDLGYEQYF.

V is TRBV6-2 or TRBV6-3 and J is TRBJ2-7; no definite D call. The germline V gene has CDR1 MNHEY and CDR2 SVGEGT. V was clipped by 5 bases and J by 4 bases, with 6 bases between them. This CDR3 has 11 residues. The CDR3 DNA sequence: TGTGCCAGCAGTACTCTTTACGAGCAGTACTTC. This codes for CASSTLYEQYF.